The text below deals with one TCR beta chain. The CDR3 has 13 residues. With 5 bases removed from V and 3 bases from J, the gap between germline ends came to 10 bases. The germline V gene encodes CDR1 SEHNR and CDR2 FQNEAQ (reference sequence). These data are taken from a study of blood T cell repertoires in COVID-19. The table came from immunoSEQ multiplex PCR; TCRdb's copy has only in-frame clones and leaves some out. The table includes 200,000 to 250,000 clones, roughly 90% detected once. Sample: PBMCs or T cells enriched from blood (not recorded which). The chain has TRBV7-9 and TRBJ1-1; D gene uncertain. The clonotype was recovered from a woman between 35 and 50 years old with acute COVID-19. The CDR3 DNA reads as TGTGCCAGCAGCCCCAGCGGTGACACTGAAGCTTTCTTT. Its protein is CASSPSGDTEAFF.